A single sample is the source of the 10 T cell receptor beta chains below, sequenced in a study of blood T cell repertoires in COVID-19. Measured with immunoSEQ multiplex PCR; TCRdb has only the in-frame clones, and not every one. Of some 300,000 clones listed, approximately 91% were seen once; the top ten hold approximately 8.8%. The sequencing input was PBMCs or T cells enriched from blood (not recorded which). The receptors here all came from a woman aged 40 to 50 who had recovered from COVID-19.

The table lists this clone with many counts. The chain uses TRBV6-5 and TRBJ2-3; no clear D gene. Germline lookup yields CDR1 MNHEY and CDR2 SVGAGI. V was pared by 8 bases and J by 3 bases, with 12 bases between. The CDR3 contains 13 residues. CDR3 region: CASGLGSTDTQYF. CDR3 in DNA: TGTGCCAGCGGGCTCGGATCGACAGATACGCAGTATTTT.

This clone came up a few times. V usage is TRBV4-2 and J usage is TRBJ2-2; D call uncertain. The CDR3 is 14 amino acids. Germline CDR1 reads LGHNA; CDR2 reads YNFKEQ. V was shortened by 0 bases and J by 7 bases, with 9 bases between the two germline ends. CDR3 in DNA: TGTGCCAGCAGCCAAGAGGCCACAATCGGGGAGCTGTTTTTT. It codes for CASSQEATIGELFF.

V usage is TRBV10-3 and J usage is TRBJ2-3, with D possibly being TRBD2 (5 bases). V gave up 7 bases and J gave up 6 bases, with 20 bases separating them. Germline V gives CDR1 ENHRY, CDR2 SYGVKD. The CDR3 runs to 15 residues. For the CDR3, the DNA is TGTGCCATCAATAATGACCCGGGGTCCGGGGATACGCAGTATTTT. It yields the protein CAINNDPGSGDTQYF.

This chain uses TRBV5-1 with TRBJ2-7; 12 bases match TRBD2. The V gene's germline CDR1 is SGHRS and CDR2 YFSETQ. V lost 0 bases and J lost 5; bases outside the gene matches: 3. The CDR3 runs 15 residues. The CDR3 DNA reads as TGCGCCAGCAGCTTGGTGACTAGCGGGAGCCACGAGCAGTACTTC. It codes for CASSLVTSGSHEQYF.

The table lists this clone with a few counts. The gene calls are TRBV6-1 and TRBJ1-5; 8 bases agree with TRBD1. Looked up from germline, CDR1 is MNHNS and CDR2 is SASEGT. The V and J ends lost 1 base and 4 bases, in that order; junction bases with no gene match: 12. CDR3 size: 18 residues. The CDR3 is CASSEVRGQGGTNQPQHF. The CDR3 coding sequence is TGTGCCAGCAGTGAAGTCAGGGGGCAAGGGGGTACAAATCAGCCCCAGCATTTT.

This clone was counted a single time. The chain is built from TRBV2 and TRBJ1-3; TRBD1 matches 9 bases. Trimming at V came to 11 bases and at J to 0 bases, leaving 5 bases not matched to a gene. Germline lookup yields CDR1 SNHLY and CDR2 FYNNEI. CDR3 size: 14 residues. CDR3 amino acids: CAGEGQGSGNTIYF. In nucleotides, the CDR3 is TGTGCCGGCGAGGGACAGGGCTCTGGAAACACCATATATTTT.

J is TRBJ1-4 and V is TRBV19; 10 bases align to TRBD1. The CDR3 length is 14 residues. Germline assignment: CDR1 LNHDA and CDR2 SQIVND (reference sequence). The junction had 3 bases not matched to a gene; V was cut back by 3 bases and J by 8 bases. The CDR3 region is CASSMGQGPEKLFF. The CDR3 DNA reads TGTGCCAGTAGTATGGGACAGGGGCCCGAAAAACTGTTTTTT.

The count of this clone is one. The chain is built from TRBV5-1 and TRBJ1-1; D is ambiguous. Germline values: CDR1 SGHRS, CDR2 YFSETQ. The CDR3 consists of 15 residues. V was shortened by 3 bases and J by 4 bases, with 16 bases between the two germline ends. This CDR3 reads CASSSGQRGSTEAFF. The CDR3 DNA reads TGCGCCAGCAGCTCGGGCCAGCGGGGAAGCACTGAAGCTTTCTTT.

This clone has only one observation. This rearrangement joins TRBV12-5 to TRBJ1-4, with 8 bases fitting TRBD1. In germline, CDR1 is LGHNT, CDR2 FRNRAP. This CDR3 is built from 15 residues. V was clipped by 6 bases and J by 10 bases; unmatched bases: 13. The CDR3 coding sequence is TGTGCTAGTGGGCTTGACAGCGCAGGGACAGGAAAACTGTTTTTT. This gives the protein CASGLDSAGTGKLFF.

The chain has TRBV5-1 and TRBJ1-4; the D is unclear. V was pared by 2 bases and J by 3 bases, with 11 bases between. Germline V gives CDR1 SGHRS, CDR2 YFSETQ. The CDR3 extends over 15 amino acids. CDR3 DNA: TGCGCCAGCAGCTTTAGGCGGTCGGCTAATGAAAAACTGTTTTTT. This encodes CASSFRRSANEKLFF.